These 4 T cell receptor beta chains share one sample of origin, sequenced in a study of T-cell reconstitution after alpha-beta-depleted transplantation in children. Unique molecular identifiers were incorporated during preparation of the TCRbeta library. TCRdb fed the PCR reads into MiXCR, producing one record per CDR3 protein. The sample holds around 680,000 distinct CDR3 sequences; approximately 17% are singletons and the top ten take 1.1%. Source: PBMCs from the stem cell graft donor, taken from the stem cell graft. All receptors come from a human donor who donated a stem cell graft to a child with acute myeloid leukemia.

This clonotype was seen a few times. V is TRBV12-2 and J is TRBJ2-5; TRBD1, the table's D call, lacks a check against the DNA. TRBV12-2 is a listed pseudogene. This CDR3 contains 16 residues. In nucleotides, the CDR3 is TGTGCAAGTCGCTTAAGGATGGGAATAGGGGGCCAGACCCAGTACTTC. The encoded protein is CASRLRMGIGGQTQYF.

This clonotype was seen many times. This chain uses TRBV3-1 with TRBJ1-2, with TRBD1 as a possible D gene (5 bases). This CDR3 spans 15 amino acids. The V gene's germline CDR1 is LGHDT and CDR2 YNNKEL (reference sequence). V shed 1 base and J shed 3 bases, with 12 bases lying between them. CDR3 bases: TGTGCCAGCAGCCAAGGACCAGGGACGTACTATGGCTACACCTTC. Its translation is CASSQGPGTYYGYTF.

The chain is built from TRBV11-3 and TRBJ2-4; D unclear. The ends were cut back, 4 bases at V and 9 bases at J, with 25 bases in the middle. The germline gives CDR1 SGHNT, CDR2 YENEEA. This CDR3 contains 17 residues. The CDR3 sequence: CASSSIRLGSDGAIQYF. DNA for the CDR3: TGTGCCAGCAGCTCTATTAGACTGGGTTCCGACGGAGCCATTCAGTACTTC. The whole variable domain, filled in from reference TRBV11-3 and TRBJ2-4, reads EAGVVQSPRYKIIEKKQPVAFWCNPISGHNTLYWYLQNLGQGPELLIRYENEEAVDDSQLPKDRFSAERLKGVDSTLKIQPAELGDSAVYLCASSSIRLGSDGAIQYFGAGTRLSVL.

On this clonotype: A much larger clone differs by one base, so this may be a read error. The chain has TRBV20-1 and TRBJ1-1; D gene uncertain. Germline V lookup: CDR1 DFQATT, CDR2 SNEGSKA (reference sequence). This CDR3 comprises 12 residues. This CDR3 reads CSARGLAVEALF. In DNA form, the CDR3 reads TGCAGTGCTAGAGGATTGGCGGTTGAAGCTTTATTT.